Included here is one T cell receptor beta chain sequence, with context. As yet, its antigen is unknown. This record comes from a study of OX40 agonist ivuxolimab in advanced cancers. Study at large: Hepatocellular carcinoma, melanoma, renal cell or head and neck cancer occurred in dose-escalation patients. Study conclusions and caveats: Compared with CD4+, CD8+ T cells on average had more expanded clones.

Method: immunoSEQ multiplex PCR; TCRdb's copy keeps in-frame clones and lacks some. The top ten clones hold around 7.8% of a sample with around 83,000 clones, about 81% of them seen once. This CDR3 spans 13 amino acids. V dropped 10 bases and J dropped 0 bases, with 12 bases sitting between them. Germline V lookup: CDR1 MNHNS, CDR2 SASEGT. The V gene is TRBV6-1, the J gene TRBJ1-1; D uncertain. The material sequenced was CD4+ or CD8+ T cells sorted from blood, taken in a trial of the OX40 agonist ivuxolimab. This receptor was obtained from an adult with an advanced solid tumor such as melanoma, head and neck, liver or kidney cancer. The CDR3 nucleotides are TGTGCCACCCGACTAGCCCTGAACACTGAAGCTTTCTTT. As protein: CATRLALNTEAFF.